The 26 T cell receptor beta chains below all came from one sample that was sequenced in a study of shared clonotypes between healthy human individuals. Measured with immunoSEQ multiplex PCR; TCRdb has only the in-frame clones, and not every one. The table shows around 1,000,000 clones, with around 77% occurring only once. Material for sequencing was memory CD4+ T cells from PBMCs. The subset denotes: CD45RA-negative fraction. These receptor sequences come from a man between 18 and 29 years old in good health. Some clones in this sample may be carry-over from other donors' samples.

This clone has a handful of counts. The chain recombines TRBV2 with TRBJ1-2, with a tentative D call TRBD1 (5 bases). Trimming took off 8 bases at V and 3 bases at J, with 22 bases between the two ends. The length of the CDR3 is 16 residues. Germline assignment: CDR1 SNHLY and CDR2 FYNNEI. The CDR3 loop reads CASRLTAAGGHYGYTF. The CDR3 DNA follows: TGTGCCAGCCGTTTGACAGCCGCCGGCGGTCACTATGGCTACACCTTC.

This clone was seen once. The chain carries TRBV5-6 and TRBJ2-7, with D possibly being TRBD1 or TRBD2 (5 bases each). The germline gives CDR1 SGHDT, CDR2 YYEEEE. This CDR3 comprises 13 residues. V was trimmed by 6 bases and J by 4 bases, leaving 14 bases between them. In DNA form, the CDR3 reads TGTGCCAGCACCCGGGGCAGGGTGTACGAGCAGTACTTC. This translates into CASTRGRVYEQYF.

V is TRBV25-1 and J is TRBJ2-2; D could derive from TRBD1 or TRBD2 (5 bases each). This CDR3 contains 18 residues. From germline, CDR1 is MGHDK and CDR2 SYGVNS. V shed 3 bases and J shed 1 base, with 18 bases lying between them. CDR3 coding DNA: TGTGCCAGCAGTGACCTCCTCGGCAGGGCGGGGAACACCGGGGAGCTGTTTTTT. Translating it yields CASSDLLGRAGNTGELFF.

The chain joins TRBV19 to TRBJ1-1, with a weak D call TRBD1 (5 bases). Germline loops: CDR1 LNHDA, CDR2 SQIVND (reference sequence). V lost 1 base to trimming and J lost 11 bases, with 11 bases between them. The CDR3 has 12 amino acids. Written as DNA, the CDR3 is TGTGCCAGTAGTATAGGGGGCGGCGCGGCTTTCTTT. Its translation: CASSIGGGAAFF.

The chain combines TRBV2 with TRBJ2-5; perhaps TRBD1 as D (5 bases). Between the trimmed V and J ends, which lost 2 bases and 4 bases, there was a span of 11 bases. Looked up from germline, CDR1 is SNHLY and CDR2 is FYNNEI. The CDR3 loop spans 14 amino acids. The CDR3 nucleotides are TGTGCCAGCAGTGAATCCAGGGTTGGAGAGACCCAGTACTTC. It translates to CASSESRVGETQYF.

The genes are TRBV27 and TRBJ1-2; D ambiguous. The V and J ends lost 3 bases and 5 bases respectively, with 16 bases between them. The CDR3 is 15 residues long. In germline, CDR1 is MNHEY, CDR2 SMNVEV (reference sequence). In DNA, the CDR3 is TGTGCCAGCAGTTTTAACGCGTGGCAGAGATATGGCTACACCTTC. It translates to CASSFNAWQRYGYTF.

The J gene is TRBJ1-1, the V gene TRBV5-6; 8 nucleotides match TRBD1. Looked up from germline, CDR1 is SGHDT and CDR2 is YYEEEE. This CDR3 has 17 residues. After removal of 4 bases from V and 3 bases from J, the junction contained 14 bases not matched to a gene. This chain's CDR3 is CASSVGMSAGGYTEAFF. CDR3 coding DNA: TGTGCCAGCAGCGTTGGGATGTCGGCAGGGGGCTACACTGAAGCTTTCTTT.

The genes are TRBV4-1 and TRBJ2-1; D unresolved. Trimming cost V 4 bases and J 8 bases, with 18 bases left between them. The CDR3 has 15 amino acids. CDR1 is MGHRA, CDR2 YSYEKL, per germline. The DNA for the CDR3 is TGCGCCAGCAGCCCTTCTCCCTACGATAACTATGAGCAGTTCTTC. This gives the protein CASSPSPYDNYEQFF.

The chain couples TRBV28 to TRBJ2-1; D remains ambiguous. Deletions cut 7 bases from V and 1 base from J, with 11 bases between. The germline V gene encodes CDR1 MDHEN and CDR2 SYDVKM. The CDR3 sequence is 14 residues long. The DNA of the CDR3 is TGTGCCAGCACAAGGAGTAGATCCTACAATGAGCAGTTCTTC. This encodes CASTRSRSYNEQFF.

The V gene is TRBV28, the J gene TRBJ1-1, with D maybe TRBD1 (5 bases). The CDR3 has 13 amino acids. Trimming removed 5 bases at V and 10 bases at J, with 17 bases between. Germline V CDR1 and CDR2: MDHEN, SYDVKM. The CDR3 here is CASSATGRGAAFF. The DNA for the CDR3 is TGTGCCAGCAGTGCGACCGGGCGAGGGGCAGCTTTCTTT.

This clone was recorded a few times. This sequence joins TRBV7-2 and TRBJ2-7, with TRBD2 matching 9 bases. CDR1 is SGHTA and CDR2 is FQGNSA in the germline V gene. The CDR3 spans 15 residues. Trimming at V came to 2 bases and at J to 6 bases, leaving 8 bases not matched to a gene. CDR3 sequence (DNA): TGTGCCAGCAGCTTATTTGGCGGGAGGGTAAGCGAGCAGTACTTC. Encoded protein: CASSLFGGRVSEQYF.

A few counts support this clone. The V and J genes are TRBV7-9 and TRBJ2-3; D unresolved. Trimming cost V 3 bases and J 7 bases, with 11 bases left between them. The CDR3 is 13 amino acids. The germline V gene encodes CDR1 SEHNR and CDR2 FQNEAQ (reference sequence). CDR3: CASSFPNENTQYF. In DNA, the CDR3 is TGTGCCAGCAGCTTCCCGAATGAGAATACGCAGTATTTT.

This clone was recorded at least ten times. The sample has other DNA sequences that encode this CDR3 too. This chain joins TRBV10-1 and TRBJ2-1, with 11 bases aligning to TRBD2. Germline lookup yields CDR1 WNHNN and CDR2 SYGVQD (reference sequence). V trimming: 2 bases; J trimming: 4 bases; junction bases outside the gene matches: 7. The CDR3 has 17 amino acids. CDR3 coding DNA: TGCGCCAGCAGTGAGCCCCGCCGACTAGCGGGATACAATGAGCAGTTCTTC. Translation gives CASSEPRRLAGYNEQFF.

The CDR3 nucleotides read TGTGCCAGCAGGGGGACGGTATTATCCTACGAGCAGTACTTC. Encoded protein: CASRGTVLSYEQYF. This rearrangement joins TRBV2 to TRBJ2-7; either TRBD1 or TRBD2 may fit D (5 bases each). The CDR3 spans 14 residues. V was cut by 6 bases and J by 1 base, with 13 bases left in between. In germline, CDR1 is SNHLY, CDR2 FYNNEI.

The chain is built from TRBV2 and TRBJ2-7; 7 bases align to TRBD2. Germline V lookup: CDR1 SNHLY, CDR2 FYNNEI. The CDR3 consists of 15 residues. The junction had 10 bases not matched to a gene; V was cut back by 4 bases and J by 4 bases. The CDR3 is CASSADGLVRYEQYF. The CDR3 nucleotides read TGTGCCAGCAGTGCGGACGGACTAGTTAGGTACGAGCAGTACTTC.

The rearrangement links TRBV14 to TRBJ2-2; D remains unclear. This CDR3 is 14 amino acids long. The germline V gene has CDR1 SGHDN and CDR2 FVKESK. V lost 1 base and J 2 bases, leaving 5 bases between the germline ends. The CDR3 DNA sequence: TGTGCCAGCAGCCAAGCAGCTAACACCGGGGAGCTGTTTTTT. Protein sequence: CASSQAANTGELFF.

The chain carries TRBV7-2 and TRBJ1-2; 10 bases are shared with TRBD1. CDR1 and CDR2 from the germline V gene are SGHTA and FQGNSA. Trimming at V came to 5 bases and at J to 6 bases, leaving 6 bases not matched to a gene. The CDR3 consists of 14 residues. As DNA, the CDR3 is TGTGCCAGCAGCCCGACAGGGGGCGGGAATGGCTACACCTTC. Translated, it gives CASSPTGGGNGYTF.

The V gene is TRBV28, the J gene TRBJ2-3; no clear D gene. The germline V gene has CDR1 MDHEN and CDR2 SYDVKM. V was clipped by 5 bases and J by 2 bases, with 11 bases between them. CDR3 size: 14 residues. The CDR3 DNA is TGTGCCAGCAGTCCTCCTGGCTCCACAGATACGCAGTATTTT. Protein product: CASSPPGSTDTQYF.

This clone came up once. The CDR3 nucleotides read TGTGCCAGCAGCCAAGAATGGGCGGTAGCGGGAGCCTACAATGAGCAGTTCTTC. This gives the protein CASSQEWAVAGAYNEQFF. This rearrangement joins TRBV14 to TRBJ2-1, with 9 nucleotides matching TRBD2. This CDR3 has 18 amino acids. The V segment lost 0 bases and the J segment 2 bases; nucleotides outside the gene matches: 8. The V gene's germline CDR1 is SGHDN and CDR2 FVKESK.

The chain recombines TRBV27 with TRBJ1-2, with D possibly TRBD1 on 6 matching bases. CDR1 MNHEY and CDR2 SMNVEV come from the germline V gene (reference sequence). V lost 5 bases to trimming and J lost 4 bases, with 14 bases between them. CDR3 length equals 14 residues. CDR3 protein: CASSRDTLGYGYTF. The CDR3 bases are TGTGCCAGCAGTCGGGACACCTTGGGCTATGGCTACACCTTC.

This clone was picked up a small number of times. This rearrangement joins TRBV19 to TRBJ2-7; D is possibly TRBD2 (5 bases). The CDR3 has 13 residues. Germline V gene sequence: CDR1 LNHDA, CDR2 SQIVND (reference sequence). V lost 6 bases to trimming and J lost 2 bases, with 11 bases between them. CDR3 sequence reads: CASSPAATYEQYF. CDR3 nucleotide sequence: TGTGCCAGTAGCCCAGCGGCCACCTACGAGCAGTACTTC.

CDR3 sequence: CASSNTLYEQYF. The CDR3 coding sequence is TGTGCCAGCAGCAACACACTTTACGAGCAGTACTTC. The chain combines TRBV5-8 with TRBJ2-7, with D hard to call. From germline, CDR1 is SGHTS and CDR2 YDEGEE. The length of the CDR3 is 12 residues. Deletions cut 4 bases from V and 4 bases from J, with 9 bases between.

The gene calls are TRBV5-1 and TRBJ2-3, with 8 bases that match TRBD2. J gave up 0 bases and V 0 bases, and 3 bases lay outside the gene matches. Germline V gene lookup returns CDR1 SGHRS and CDR2 YFSETQ. The CDR3 extends over 16 amino acids. In DNA, the CDR3 is TGCGCCAGCAGCTTGGCGGGGGGGACTAGCACAGATACGCAGTATTTT. Its protein product is CASSLAGGTSTDTQYF.

Concerning this clone itself: A much larger clone lies one base from this, so it may be a read error. The sample has other DNA sequences that encode this CDR3 too. The chain joins TRBV18 to TRBJ1-4; D uncertain. CDR3 length: 13 amino acids. Germline values: CDR1 KGHSH, CDR2 LQKENI. V was shortened by 3 bases and J by 0 bases, with 2 bases between the two germline ends. The CDR3 region is CASSPATNEKLFF. The CDR3 nucleotides read TGTGCCAGCTCACCGGCAACTAATGAAAAACTGTTTTTT.

On this clone itself: Other DNA sequences in the sample encode the same CDR3. The CDR3 sequence is CASSLVGSGANVLTF. CDR3 coding DNA: TGTGCCAGCAGCCTGGTTGGCTCTGGGGCCAACGTCCTGACTTTC. The J gene is TRBJ2-6, the V gene TRBV7-3; D gene uncertain. There are 15 residues in the CDR3. V lost 5 bases and J lost 0, with 8 bases in between. Germline CDR1 SGHTA, CDR2 FQGTGA.

This chain joins TRBV5-1 and TRBJ2-7, with D perhaps matching TRBD2 (6 bases). Looked up from germline, CDR1 is SGHRS and CDR2 is YFSETQ. The V end was cut by 4 bases, the J end by 7 bases, with 18 bases between. The CDR3 length is 14 residues. Here the CDR3 DNA reads TGCGCCAGCAGCCCCGGAACTAGCCTAAGAGAGCAGTACTTC. Protein: CASSPGTSLREQYF.